The 4 T cell receptor beta chains in this list originate from one sample, sequenced in a study of T cell responses to AZD1222 COVID-19 vaccine. Generated by immunoSEQ multiplex PCR, the TCRdb table keeps only in-frame clones and is missing some. The table includes about 120,000 clones, roughly nine tenths detected once. The sequencing used peripheral blood, collected on day 0 of AZD1222 vaccination. These receptor sequences come from an adult in good health.

The chain carries TRBV11-2 and TRBJ2-7; unclear D gene. The CDR3 sequence is 15 residues long. Germline V gene data show CDR1 as SGHAT and CDR2 as FQNNGV. Trimming stripped 1 base from V and 2 bases from J, with 12 bases between. CDR3 protein: CASSLGSHRTYEQYF. DNA of the CDR3: TGTGCCAGCAGCTTAGGATCGCATCGAACCTACGAGCAGTACTTC.

The chain uses TRBV29-1 and TRBJ1-4; the D gene is possibly TRBD1 (5 bases). Trimming removed 5 bases from V and 2 bases from J, with 12 bases in between. The CDR3 has 14 amino acids. CDR1 and CDR2 from the germline V gene are SQVTM and ANQGSEA. The DNA of the CDR3 is TGCAGCGTTCATATGCCAGGGACTAATGAAAAACTGTTTTTT. This encodes CSVHMPGTNEKLFF.

Turning to this clone: The junction shows a germline mismatch at one end, possibly a read error. The V call is TRBV7-7, the J call TRBJ2-1, with unresolved D. CDR1 SSHAT and CDR2 FNYEAQ come from the germline V gene (reference sequence). The length of the CDR3 is 15 residues. The CDR3 region is CASSLLAETYNEQFF. The CDR3 nucleotides are TGTGCTAGCAGCTTACTCGCGGAAACCTACAATGAGCAGTTCTTC.

The V gene is TRBV19, the J gene TRBJ2-7; D is uncertain. The CDR3 covers 16 residues. The V and J ends lost 0 bases and 5 bases respectively, with 17 bases between them. Per germline, CDR1 LNHDA and CDR2 SQIVND (reference sequence). The CDR3 loop is CASSIDRRPTWDEQYF. The CDR3 bases are TGTGCCAGTAGTATAGATCGGAGACCAACCTGGGACGAGCAGTACTTC.